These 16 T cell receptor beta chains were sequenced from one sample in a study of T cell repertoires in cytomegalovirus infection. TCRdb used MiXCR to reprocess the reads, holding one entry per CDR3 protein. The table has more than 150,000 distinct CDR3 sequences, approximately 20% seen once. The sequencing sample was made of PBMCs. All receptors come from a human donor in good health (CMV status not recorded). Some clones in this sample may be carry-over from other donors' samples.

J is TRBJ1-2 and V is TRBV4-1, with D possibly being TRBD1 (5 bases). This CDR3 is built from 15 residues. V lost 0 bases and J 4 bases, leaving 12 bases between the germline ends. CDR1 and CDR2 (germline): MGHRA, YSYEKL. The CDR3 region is CASSQESGTVYGYTF. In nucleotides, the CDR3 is TGCGCCAGCAGCCAAGAATCCGGGACCGTCTATGGCTACACCTTC.

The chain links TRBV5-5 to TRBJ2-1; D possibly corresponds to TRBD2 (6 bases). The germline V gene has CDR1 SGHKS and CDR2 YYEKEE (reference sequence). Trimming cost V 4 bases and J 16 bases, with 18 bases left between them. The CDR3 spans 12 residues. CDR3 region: CASSPRGTGEFF. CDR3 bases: TGTGCCAGCAGCCCCCGGGGCACGGGGGAATTCTTC.

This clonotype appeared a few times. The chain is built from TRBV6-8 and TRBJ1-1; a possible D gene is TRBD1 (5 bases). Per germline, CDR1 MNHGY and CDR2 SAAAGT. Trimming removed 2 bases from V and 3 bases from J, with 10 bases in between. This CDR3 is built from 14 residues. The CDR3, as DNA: TGTGCCAGCAGTTACGCGGGGGGGGACACTGAAGCTTTCTTT. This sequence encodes CASSYAGGDTEAFF.

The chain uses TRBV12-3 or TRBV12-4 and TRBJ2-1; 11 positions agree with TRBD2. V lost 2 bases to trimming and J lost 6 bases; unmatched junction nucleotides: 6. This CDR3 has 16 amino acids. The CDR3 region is CASSLTGLAEPNEQFF. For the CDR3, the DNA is TGTGCCAGCAGTTTAACGGGACTAGCGGAACCCAATGAGCAGTTCTTC.

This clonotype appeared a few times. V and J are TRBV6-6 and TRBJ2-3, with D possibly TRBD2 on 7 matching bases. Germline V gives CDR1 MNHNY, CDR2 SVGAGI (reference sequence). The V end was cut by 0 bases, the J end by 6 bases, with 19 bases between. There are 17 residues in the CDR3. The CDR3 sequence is CASSYSRNGGLQDTQYF. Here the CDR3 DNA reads TGTGCCAGCAGTTACTCGAGGAACGGGGGGCTTCAGGATACGCAGTATTTT.

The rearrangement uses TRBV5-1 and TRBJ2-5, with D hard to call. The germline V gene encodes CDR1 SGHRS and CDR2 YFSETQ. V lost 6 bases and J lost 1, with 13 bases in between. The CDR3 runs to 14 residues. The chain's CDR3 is CASKNPSSQETQYF. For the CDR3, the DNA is TGCGCCAGCAAAAATCCGTCCTCCCAAGAGACCCAGTACTTC.

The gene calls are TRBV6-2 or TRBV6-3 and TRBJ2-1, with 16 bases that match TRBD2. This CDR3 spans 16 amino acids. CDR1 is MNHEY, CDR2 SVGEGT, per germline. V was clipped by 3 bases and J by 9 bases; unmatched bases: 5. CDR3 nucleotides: TGTGCCAGCAGTTATCCCGGGACTAGCGGGAGGGGTGAGCAGTTCTTC. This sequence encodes CASSYPGTSGRGEQFF.

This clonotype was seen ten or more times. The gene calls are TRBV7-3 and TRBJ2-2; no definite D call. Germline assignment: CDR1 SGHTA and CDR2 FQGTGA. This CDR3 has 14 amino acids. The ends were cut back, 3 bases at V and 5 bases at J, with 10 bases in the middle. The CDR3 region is CASSFSMGTGELFF. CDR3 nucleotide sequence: TGTGCCAGCAGCTTCTCGATGGGGACCGGGGAGCTGTTTTTT.

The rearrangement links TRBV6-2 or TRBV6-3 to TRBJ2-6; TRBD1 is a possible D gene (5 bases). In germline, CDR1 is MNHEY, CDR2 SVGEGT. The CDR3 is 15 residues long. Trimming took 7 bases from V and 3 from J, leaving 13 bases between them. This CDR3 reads CASNSGSLGANVLTF. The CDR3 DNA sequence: TGTGCCAGCAATTCAGGGTCCCTTGGGGCCAACGTCCTGACTTTC.

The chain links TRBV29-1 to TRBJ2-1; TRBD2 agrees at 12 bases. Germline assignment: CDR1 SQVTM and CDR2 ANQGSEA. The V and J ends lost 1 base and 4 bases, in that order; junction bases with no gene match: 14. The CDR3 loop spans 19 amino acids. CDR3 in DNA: TGCAGCGTTGAAGGGGCTAGCGGGAGGGCCGCGACACTATACAATGAGCAGTTCTTC. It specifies CSVEGASGRAATLYNEQFF.

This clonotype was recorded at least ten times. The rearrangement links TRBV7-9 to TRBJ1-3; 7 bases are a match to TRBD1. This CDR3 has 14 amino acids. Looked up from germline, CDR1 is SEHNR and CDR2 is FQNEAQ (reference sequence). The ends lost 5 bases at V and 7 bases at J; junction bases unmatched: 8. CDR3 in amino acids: CASSPWTGGNTIYF. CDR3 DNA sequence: TGTGCCAGCAGCCCCTGGACAGGCGGGAACACCATATATTTT.

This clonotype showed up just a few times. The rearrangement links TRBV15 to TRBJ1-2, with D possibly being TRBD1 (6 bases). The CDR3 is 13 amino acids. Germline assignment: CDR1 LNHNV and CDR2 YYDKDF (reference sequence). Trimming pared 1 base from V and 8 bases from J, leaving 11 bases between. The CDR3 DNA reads TGTGCCACCAGCAGAGGAGGGGGTCCGGGCTACACCTTC. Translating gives CATSRGGGPGYTF.

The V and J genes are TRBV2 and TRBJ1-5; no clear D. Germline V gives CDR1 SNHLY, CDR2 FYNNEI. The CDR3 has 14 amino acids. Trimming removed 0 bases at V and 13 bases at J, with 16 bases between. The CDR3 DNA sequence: TGTGCCAGCAGTGAAGCGCTTCTGAATAGCCGGCAGCATTTT. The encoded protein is CASSEALLNSRQHF.

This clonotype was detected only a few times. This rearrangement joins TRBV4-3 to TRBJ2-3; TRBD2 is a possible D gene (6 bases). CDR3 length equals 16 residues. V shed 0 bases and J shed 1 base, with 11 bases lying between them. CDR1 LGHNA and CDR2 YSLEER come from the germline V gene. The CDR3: CASSQDSTRGTDTQYF. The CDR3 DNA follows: TGCGCCAGCAGCCAAGATTCGACTAGAGGCACAGATACGCAGTATTTT.

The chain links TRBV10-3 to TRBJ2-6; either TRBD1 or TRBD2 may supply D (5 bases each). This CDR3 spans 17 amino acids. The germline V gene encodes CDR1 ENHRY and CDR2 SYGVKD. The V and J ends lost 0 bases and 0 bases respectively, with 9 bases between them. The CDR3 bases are TGTGCCATCAGTGAGTCGGGACGTACCTCTGGGGCCAACGTCCTGACTTTC. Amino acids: CAISESGRTSGANVLTF.

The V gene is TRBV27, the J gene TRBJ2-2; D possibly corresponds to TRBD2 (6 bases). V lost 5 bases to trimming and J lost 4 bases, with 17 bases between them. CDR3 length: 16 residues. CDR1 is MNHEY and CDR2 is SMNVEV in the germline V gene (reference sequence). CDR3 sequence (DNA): TGTGCCAGCAGTCGCGGGGCTGCCTGGAGCACCGGGGAGCTGTTTTTT. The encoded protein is CASSRGAAWSTGELFF.